This T cell receptor (beta chain) appears in the sequencing data of a study of OX40 agonist ivuxolimab in advanced cancers. Study-wide results and caveats: Partial responders at 0.1-3.0 mg/kg showed near-lowest clonal expansion.

Individuals having autoimmune disease history or systemic immunosuppression were not enrolled. The CDR3 consists of 18 residues. Germline lookup yields CDR1 SGHRS and CDR2 YFSETQ. The junction had 11 bases not matched to a gene; V was cut back by 0 bases and J by 0 bases. Turning to this clone: What it binds is unknown.

The repertoire was sequenced with immunoSEQ multiplex PCR; TCRdb's copy has only in-frame clones and lacks some. The top ten hold less than 5% of the sample, which has tens of thousands of clones, around 90% seen once. Sequences were derived from CD4+ or CD8+ T cells sorted from blood, sampled in a trial of the OX40 agonist ivuxolimab. The chain recombines TRBV5-1 with TRBJ1-1, with 7 bases that match TRBD1. The TCR was taken from an adult with an advanced solid tumor such as melanoma, head and neck, liver or kidney cancer. CDR3 in DNA: TGCGCCAGCAGCTTGGCCATTGGAGGGGGCCCCCTGAACACTGAAGCTTTCTTT. Amino acids: CASSLAIGGGPLNTEAFF.